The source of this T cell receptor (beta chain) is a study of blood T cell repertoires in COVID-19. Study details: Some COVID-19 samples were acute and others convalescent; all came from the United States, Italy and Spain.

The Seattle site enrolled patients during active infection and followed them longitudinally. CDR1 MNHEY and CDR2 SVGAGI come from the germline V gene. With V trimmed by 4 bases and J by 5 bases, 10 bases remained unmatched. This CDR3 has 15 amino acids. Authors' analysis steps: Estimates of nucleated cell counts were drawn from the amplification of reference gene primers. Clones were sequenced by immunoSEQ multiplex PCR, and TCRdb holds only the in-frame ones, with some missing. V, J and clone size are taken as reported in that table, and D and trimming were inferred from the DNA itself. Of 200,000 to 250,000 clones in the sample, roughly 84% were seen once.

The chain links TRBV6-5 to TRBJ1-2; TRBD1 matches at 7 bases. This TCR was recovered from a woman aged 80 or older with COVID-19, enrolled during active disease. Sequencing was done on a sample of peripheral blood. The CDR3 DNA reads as TGTGCCAGCAGTTCCCCAAGACAGGGCAAATATGGCTACACCTTC. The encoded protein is CASSSPRQGKYGYTF.